This T cell receptor (beta chain) derives from a study of cytotoxic CD8 clonotypes in ibrutinib-treated CLL (dated by TCRdb to about 2021). At the level of the whole study: The cohort was composed of more than ten relapsed/refractory and around 15 treatment-naive patients; IGHV unmutated status was identified in 17 patients. Partial responses were observed in some 24 patients and complete responses in 2; after a median follow-up of 68 months, remission was maintained in around 14 patients and progression was observed in approximately 12. Response samples were taken after a median of 12 months on treatment, ranging from 6 to 36 months. On average, each sample yielded around 270,000 productive templates and tens of thousands of productive rearrangements. Of the approximately 86 people in the trial, about two dozen had longitudinal samples available. Cryopreserved peripheral blood mononuclear cells were collected at three points: before therapy, at response, and at either sustained remission or disease progression. Every remission and progressive disease sample was obtained while ibrutinib was still being received by the patients.

Study-level results and caveats: Lymph node repertoires were not examined, and the timing of sampling was not matched between patients in sustained remission and those whose disease progressed. Public clonotypes were found to be uncommon and were observed to contract or remain stable during treatment; the increase in clonality was shown to reflect expansion of private clonotypes at ibrutinib response. Clonality rose at ibrutinib response, remained stable during sustained remission, and dropped back toward baseline at progression. Baseline clonality was found to be higher than that of age-matched healthy donors and was strongly correlated with circulating CD8+ T-cell counts.

In light of the paper, this sample's time point label describes: less than 30 months on ibrutinib. Roughly 2 micrograms of genomic DNA were extracted from cryopreserved PBMCs for TCR beta library preparation. Longitudinal blood samples from CLL patients on ibrutinib monotherapy were analyzed using high-throughput TCR beta sequencing. Patients were enrolled in a phase 2 open-label single-center ibrutinib monotherapy trial. After removal of 1 base from V and 0 bases from J, the junction retains 4 bases not matched to a gene. Spanning cysteine to phenylalanine, the CDR3 consists of 16 amino acids. Solely the CDR3 DNA is kept, with 48 bases framed from the first base. CDR1 LGHNA and CDR2 YSLEER were looked up in the germline V gene. A MiSeq instrument was used for deep resolution sequencing, which targeted depths ranging from 1 in 1 million up to 1 in 200,000 T cells, with coverage averaging 10x for each clonotype. TCR beta libraries were generated with the immunoSEQ hsTCRB Kit. The published analysis was carried out like this. Data were analyzed with ImmunoSEQ Data Assistant and ImmunoSEQ Analyzer, with V, D and J genes assigned per IMGT definitions. Clonality, which ranges from 0 to 1, was calculated by subtracting the normalized Shannon entropy of productive rearrangement frequencies from one. Only overrepresented clonotypes making up at least 0.05% of each patient's repertoire were included in the public clonotype analysis. Some twelve repertoires from age-matched healthy donors, obtained from immuneACCESS, served as clonality controls. As stored in TCRdb, this immuneACCESS dataset retains in-frame rearrangements with V and J assigned. A fraction of the clones does not appear; measured against another copy, unresolved V genes explain less than half of the discrepancy, and the remainder lacks a known reason. V and J calls and clone size are as listed in that table; D and trimming were resolved from the DNA. This sample is represented by a few hundred thousand clones; 60% to 75% of them were singletons. The top ten constitute 15% to 19% of the sample.

This clone was seen a handful of times. This receptor's antigen is unknown. No qualities accompany the bases; no much larger clone lies one base away. The input for sequencing was PBMCs, taken after 24 months of ibrutinib treatment. The clonotype was recovered from a human donor with chronic lymphocytic leukemia. This chain joins TRBV4-3 to TRBJ2-7, and TRBD2 matches 9 of the central bases. The DNA sequence follows: TGCGCCAGCAGCCAAGCTCTAGCGGGGCCCTCCTACGAGCAGTACTTC. This encodes CASSQALAGPSYEQYF.